What follows is one TCR beta chain and its context. RNA in amounts of about 0.5 to 1 ug was reverse transcribed with random hexamers. TCR beta CDR3 was amplified by immunoSEQ covering 54 Vbeta and 13 Jbeta. TCRdb processed the immunoSEQ multiplex PCR reads anew with MiXCR; each CDR3 protein has one entry. The sample yields 75,000 to 95,000 distinct CDR3 sequences, 90% to 95% seen once. This sample is part of a study of CD8 T cells in Susac syndrome. CDR1 and CDR2 from the germline V gene are MNHEY and SMNVEV (reference sequence). The CDR3 contains 15 residues. With V trimmed by 4 bases and J by 5 bases, 6 bases remained unmatched.

This clonotype was sampled from a human donor with multiple sclerosis. The V gene is TRBV27, the J gene TRBJ2-1; 9 positions agree with TRBD1. Specimen: CD8+ T cells from PBMCs. The CDR3 is CASSWSGQGHNEQFF. The CDR3 DNA is TGTGCCAGCAGTTGGTCGGGACAGGGTCACAATGAGCAGTTCTTC.